These 22 T cell receptor beta chains were all obtained from the same sample, sequenced in a study of early T cells in non-severe SARS-CoV-2 infection (dated by TCRdb to the early 2020s). Library preparation employed 5' RACE. Sequencing relied on a NextSeq 500. Starting from the raw public reads, TCRdb applied fastp trimming at Q25, assembled clones with MiXCR and retained in-frame beta chains. Records with the same CDR3 protein are collapsed into one entry carrying the most frequent genes and DNA. The sample table contains about 33,000 distinct CDR3 sequences; only one count was recorded for under 6% of them. Of the sample, approximately 12% falls within the top ten clones. Input material: whole blood. These receptors came from an adult who was a healthcare worker with PCR-confirmed SARS-CoV-2 infection or an uninfected control (not recorded which).

Many counts were recorded for this clonotype. The V call is TRBV11-2, the J call TRBJ2-7, with D tentatively TRBD1 (8 bases). V gave up 6 bases and J gave up 0 bases, with 12 bases separating them. The CDR3 sequence is 14 residues long. Germline CDR1 is SGHAT and CDR2 is FQNNGV. The chain's CDR3 is CASRAGTGSYEQYF. The CDR3 DNA reads as TGTGCCAGCAGAGCGGGGACAGGCTCCTACGAGCAGTACTTC.

The table lists this clonotype with many counts. The genes are TRBV18 and TRBJ2-5; D is undetermined. Trimming stripped 3 bases from V and 3 bases from J, with 11 bases between. The CDR3 length is 14 residues. CDR1 and CDR2 from the germline V gene are KGHSH and LQKENI. CDR3 in amino acids: CASSPSTSEETQYF. In DNA, the CDR3 is TGTGCCAGCTCACCGTCGACTTCCGAAGAGACCCAGTACTTC.

This clonotype appeared many times. The chain carries TRBV27 and TRBJ2-3; a possible D gene is TRBD2 (6 bases). Germline-derived CDR1 and CDR2 are MNHEY and SMNVEV (reference sequence). V lost 4 bases and J 0 bases, leaving 11 bases between the germline ends. This CDR3 region has 15 residues. The CDR3: CASSWRAASTDTQYF. DNA of the CDR3: TGTGCCAGCAGTTGGAGGGCGGCAAGCACAGATACGCAGTATTTT.

In its sample, this clonotype was seen many times. This chain uses TRBV11-2 with TRBJ2-1, with a possible D match to TRBD2 (5 bases). The germline gives CDR1 SGHAT, CDR2 FQNNGV. The CDR3 is made up of 16 amino acids. Trimming cost V 2 bases and J 0 bases, with 11 bases left between them. CDR3 sequence (DNA): TGTGCCAGCAGCTTACAGGAGGTATTCTCCTACAATGAGCAGTTCTTC. This sequence encodes CASSLQEVFSYNEQFF.

This clonotype was counted only a few times. The rearrangement joins TRBV5-1 to TRBJ2-4; no firm D call. Looked up from germline, CDR1 is SGHRS and CDR2 is YFSETQ. CDR3 length: 15 residues. V lost 2 bases, J lost 7 bases, and 16 bases lay in between. DNA of the CDR3: TGCGCCAGCAGCTTCCACTACTCAATCGAGAACATTCAGTACTTC. Translated, it gives CASSFHYSIENIQYF.

This clonotype appeared a few times. The rearrangement links TRBV10-2 to TRBJ2-2; possible D gene TRBD2, 5 bases. CDR3 length equals 13 residues. The germline V gene has CDR1 WSHSY and CDR2 SAAADI. Trimming removed 5 bases from V and 6 bases from J, with 10 bases in between. CDR3 sequence (DNA): TGCGCCAGCAGTCCTGAGGGTTCCGGGGAGCTGTTTTTT. Residues: CASSPEGSGELFF.

Many counts were recorded for this clonotype. The chain combines TRBV5-6 with TRBJ2-3; 8 nucleotides line up with TRBD1. The V gene's germline CDR1 is SGHDT and CDR2 YYEEEE. The ends lost 4 bases at V and 2 bases at J; junction bases unmatched: 9. This CDR3 has 16 residues. CDR3 nucleotides: TGTGCCAGCAGCCCTTTACAGGGGGGCCACACAGATACGCAGTATTTT. Translation: CASSPLQGGHTDTQYF.

The table lists this clonotype with many counts. V and J are TRBV7-2 and TRBJ2-1; TRBD1 is a possible D gene (5 bases). Germline V gives CDR1 SGHTA, CDR2 FQGNSA. V lost 1 base, J lost 7 bases, and 17 bases lay in between. The CDR3 is made up of 16 amino acids. The CDR3 bases are TGTGCCAGCAGCTTAGTTGGACAACTCTTGCGTAATGAGCAGTTCTTC. Amino acid sequence: CASSLVGQLLRNEQFF.

In its sample, this clonotype was seen many times. The rearrangement links TRBV6-2 or TRBV6-3 to TRBJ2-6; 7 bases agree with TRBD1. This CDR3 is 17 amino acids long. J lost 0 bases, V lost 7 bases, and 9 bases had no gene match. Germline V lookup: CDR1 MNHEY, CDR2 SVGEGT. In nucleotides, the CDR3 is TGTGCCAGCACCCGCCCGGGACAGCTCTCTGGGGCCAACGTCCTGACTTTC. This translates into CASTRPGQLSGANVLTF.

The genes are TRBV18 and TRBJ1-2; D unclear. Germline CDR1 is KGHSH and CDR2 is LQKENI. The CDR3 extends over 14 amino acids. V gave up 3 bases and J gave up 3 bases, with 11 bases separating them. The CDR3 sequence is CASSPLGLDYGYTF. Written as DNA, the CDR3 is TGTGCCAGCTCACCCCTGGGGTTGGACTATGGCTACACCTTC. The variable domain in full, completed from reference TRBV18 and TRBJ1-2, reads NAGVMQNPRHLVRRRGQEARLRCSPMKGHSHVYWYRQLPEEGLKFMVYLQKENIIDESGMPKERFSAEFPKEGPSILRIQQVVRGDSAAYFCASSPLGLDYGYTFGSGTRLTVV.

The sample holds many counts of this clonotype. This chain connects TRBV29-1 to TRBJ2-7; 9 positions match TRBD1. V trimming: 7 bases; J trimming: 6 bases; junction bases outside the gene matches: 13. From germline, CDR1 is SQVTM and CDR2 ANQGSEA. CDR3 size: 14 residues. In DNA, the CDR3 is TGCAGCGCCAGTTCCGGGACAGGGAACCGCGAGCAGTACTTC. Amino acid sequence: CSASSGTGNREQYF.

In this sample, this clonotype turned up many times. The V and J genes are TRBV29-1 and TRBJ2-7, with D tentatively TRBD1 (8 bases). The CDR3 is made up of 14 amino acids. CDR1 and CDR2 from the germline V gene are SQVTM and ANQGSEA. V was pared by 6 bases and J by 2 bases, with 17 bases between. CDR3 amino acids: CSVAGQVSTYEQYF. For the CDR3, the DNA is TGCAGCGTAGCGGGACAGGTCTCCACCTACGAGCAGTACTTC.

This clonotype appeared many times. CDR3 DNA: TGTGCCAGCAGGTCCCGGGACACAATCTCCTACGAGCAGTACTTC. This gives the protein CASRSRDTISYEQYF. The genes are TRBV7-2 and TRBJ2-7, with a tentative D call TRBD1 (6 bases). The CDR3 spans 15 residues. Per germline, CDR1 SGHTA and CDR2 FQGNSA. V was cut by 6 bases and J by 0 bases, with 15 bases left in between.

This clonotype appeared many times. The chain is built from TRBV12-3 or TRBV12-4 and TRBJ1-5; D is ambiguous. The CDR3 sequence is 15 residues long. Trimming took 5 bases from V and 2 from J, leaving 13 bases between them. The chain's CDR3 is CASSGVGRRNQPQHF. CDR3 DNA: TGTGCCAGCAGTGGGGTCGGCAGACGCAATCAGCCCCAGCATTTT.

This clonotype was detected a few times. This sequence joins TRBV11-2 and TRBJ2-2; D gene unclear. With 2 bases removed from V and 0 bases from J, the gap between germline ends came to 7 bases. The CDR3 consists of 15 residues. Looked up from germline, CDR1 is SGHAT and CDR2 is FQNNGV. CDR3: CASSLSRANTGELFF. The CDR3 bases are TGTGCCAGCAGCTTAAGTAGAGCGAACACCGGGGAGCTGTTTTTT.

As to this clonotype: Possible read error: a much larger clone is one base away. The chain joins TRBV4-3 to TRBJ1-4; tentatively, D is TRBD1 (5 bases). V was clipped by 3 bases and J by 8 bases, with 16 bases between them. Per germline, CDR1 LGHNA and CDR2 YSLEER. The CDR3 length is 15 residues. CDR3: CASSQFRGAEEKLFF. The CDR3 bases are TGCGCCAGCAGCCAGTTCCGGGGCGCCGAGGAAAAACTGTTTTTT.

This clonotype came up many times. The chain employs TRBV6-1 and TRBJ2-2; 11 nucleotides line up with TRBD2. Germline CDR1 and CDR2: MNHNS and SASEGT. J lost 4 bases, V lost 11 bases, and 15 bases had no gene match. The CDR3 is 17 residues long. Written as DNA, the CDR3 is TGTGCCTGTCCCCGTGTAGCGGGGGGGCCGGGCACCGGGGAGCTGTTTTTT. Its protein is CACPRVAGGPGTGELFF.

This clonotype occurred many times. The chain joins TRBV7-9 to TRBJ2-2, with TRBD1 identical over 7 bases. This CDR3 spans 17 amino acids. The germline gives CDR1 SEHNR, CDR2 FQNEAQ (reference sequence). V lost 8 bases, J lost 0 bases, and 12 bases stayed unmatched. Written as DNA, the CDR3 is TGTGCCAGCGCAGGACAGGCCCTAACCACGAACACCGGGGAGCTGTTTTTT. Translation: CASAGQALTTNTGELFF.

This clonotype showed up many times. The chain uses TRBV5-1 and TRBJ2-3; 12 nucleotides line up with TRBD2. Trimming removed 4 bases from V and 3 bases from J; junction bases left unmatched: 12. The length of the CDR3 is 18 residues. Germline loops: CDR1 SGHRS, CDR2 YFSETQ. The CDR3 DNA is TGCGCCAGCAGCGAGGGGAGGACTAGCGGGGAGATGACAGATACGCAGTATTTT. It translates to CASSEGRTSGEMTDTQYF.

This clonotype was recorded at least ten times. The chain combines TRBV27 with TRBJ2-5; 8 nucleotides match TRBD2. From germline, CDR1 is MNHEY and CDR2 SMNVEV (reference sequence). Losses at the gene ends were 5 bases for V and 7 bases for J; bases not matched to a gene: 12. There are 15 residues in the CDR3. CDR3 region: CASSPTGGPDGTQYF. The CDR3 bases are TGTGCCAGCAGTCCTACGGGGGGGCCGGATGGGACCCAGTACTTC.

The sample holds many counts of this clonotype. The V call is TRBV4-1, the J call TRBJ1-1; D is unclear. The CDR3 has 15 residues. Germline CDR1 and CDR2: MGHRA and YSYEKL. Trimming shortened V by 0 bases and J by 1 base, and 9 bases separated the two germline ends. CDR3 loop: CASSQDGPANTEAFF. The DNA for the CDR3 is TGCGCCAGCAGCCAAGATGGCCCCGCGAACACTGAAGCTTTCTTT.

Ten or more counts support this clonotype. The gene calls are TRBV7-2 and TRBJ1-2; no definite D call. Trimming stripped 9 bases from V and 4 bases from J, with 18 bases between. Germline lookup yields CDR1 SGHTA and CDR2 FQGNSA. The CDR3 loop spans 14 amino acids. The CDR3 loop reads CASNDVGQAYGYTF. The DNA of the CDR3 is TGTGCCAGTAACGACGTCGGGCAGGCCTATGGCTACACCTTC.